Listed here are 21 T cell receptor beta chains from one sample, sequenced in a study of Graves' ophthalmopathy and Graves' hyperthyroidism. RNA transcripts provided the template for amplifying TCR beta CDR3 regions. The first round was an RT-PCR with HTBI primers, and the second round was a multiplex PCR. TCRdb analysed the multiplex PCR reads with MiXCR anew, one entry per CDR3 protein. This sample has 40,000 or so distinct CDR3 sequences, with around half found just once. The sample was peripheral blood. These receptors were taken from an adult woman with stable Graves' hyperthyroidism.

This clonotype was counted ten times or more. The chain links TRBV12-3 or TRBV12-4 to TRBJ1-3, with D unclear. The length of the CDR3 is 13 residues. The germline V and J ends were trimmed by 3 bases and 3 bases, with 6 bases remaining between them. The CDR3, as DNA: TGTGCCAGCAGTTTGGGGTATGGAAACACCATATATTTT. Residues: CASSLGYGNTIYF.

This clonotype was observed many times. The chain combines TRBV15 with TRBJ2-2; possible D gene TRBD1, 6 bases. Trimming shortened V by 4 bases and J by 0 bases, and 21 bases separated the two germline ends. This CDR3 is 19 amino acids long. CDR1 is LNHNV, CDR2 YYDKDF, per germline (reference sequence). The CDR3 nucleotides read TGTGCCACCAGCAAACGCCCCAACTTCGGACAGCCGAACACCGGGGAGCTGTTTTTT. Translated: CATSKRPNFGQPNTGELFF.

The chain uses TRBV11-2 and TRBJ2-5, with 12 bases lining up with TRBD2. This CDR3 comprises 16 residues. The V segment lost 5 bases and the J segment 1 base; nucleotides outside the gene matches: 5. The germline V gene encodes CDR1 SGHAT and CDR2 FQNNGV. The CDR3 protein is CASSTTSGRPQETQYF. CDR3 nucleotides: TGTGCCAGCAGCACGACTAGCGGGAGACCCCAAGAGACCCAGTACTTC.

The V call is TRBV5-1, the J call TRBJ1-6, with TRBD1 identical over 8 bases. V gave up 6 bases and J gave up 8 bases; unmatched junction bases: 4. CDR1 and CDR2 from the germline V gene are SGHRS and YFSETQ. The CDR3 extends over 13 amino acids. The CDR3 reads CASTSGGDSPLHF. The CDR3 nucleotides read TGCGCCAGCACCTCAGGGGGCGATTCACCCCTCCACTTT.

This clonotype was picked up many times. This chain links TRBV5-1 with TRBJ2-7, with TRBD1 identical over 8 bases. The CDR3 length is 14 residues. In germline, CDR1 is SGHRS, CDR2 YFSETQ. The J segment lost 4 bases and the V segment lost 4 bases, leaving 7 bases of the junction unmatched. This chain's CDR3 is CASSPLGQVYEQYF. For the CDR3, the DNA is TGCGCCAGCAGCCCACTGGGACAGGTTTACGAGCAGTACTTC.

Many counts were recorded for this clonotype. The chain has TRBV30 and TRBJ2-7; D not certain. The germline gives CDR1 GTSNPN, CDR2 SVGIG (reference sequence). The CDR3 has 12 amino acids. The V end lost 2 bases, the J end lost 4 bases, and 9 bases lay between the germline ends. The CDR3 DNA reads TGTGCCTGGAGTACTATGAGGTACGAGCAGTACTTC. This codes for CAWSTMRYEQYF.

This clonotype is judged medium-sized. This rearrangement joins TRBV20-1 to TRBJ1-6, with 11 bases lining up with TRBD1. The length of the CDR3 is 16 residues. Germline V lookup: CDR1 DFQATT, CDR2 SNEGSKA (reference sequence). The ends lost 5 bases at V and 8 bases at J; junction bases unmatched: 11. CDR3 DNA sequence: TGCAGTGCTTCGTCCGTTTCGGGACAGGGGGATTCACCCCTCCACTTT. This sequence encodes CSASSVSGQGDSPLHF.

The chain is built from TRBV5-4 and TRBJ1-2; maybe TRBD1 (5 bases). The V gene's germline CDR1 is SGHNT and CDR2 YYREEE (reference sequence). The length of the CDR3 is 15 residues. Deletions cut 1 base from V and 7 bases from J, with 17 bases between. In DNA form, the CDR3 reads TGTGCCAGCAGCTTGCGGATCCCGGGGCGTAGTGGCTACACCTTC. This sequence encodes CASSLRIPGRSGYTF. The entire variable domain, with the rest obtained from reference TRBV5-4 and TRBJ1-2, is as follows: ETGVTQSPTHLIKTRGQQVTLRCSSQSGHNTVSWYQQALGQGPQFIFQYYREEENGRGNFPPRFSGLQFPNYSSELNVNALELDDSALYLCASSLRIPGRSGYTFGSGTRLTVV.

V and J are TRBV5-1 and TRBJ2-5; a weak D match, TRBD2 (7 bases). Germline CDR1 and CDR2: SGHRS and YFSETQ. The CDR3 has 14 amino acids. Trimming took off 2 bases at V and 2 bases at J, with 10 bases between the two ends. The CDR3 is CASSFGGLQETQYF. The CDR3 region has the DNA TGCGCCAGCAGCTTCGGGGGGCTACAAGAGACCCAGTACTTC.

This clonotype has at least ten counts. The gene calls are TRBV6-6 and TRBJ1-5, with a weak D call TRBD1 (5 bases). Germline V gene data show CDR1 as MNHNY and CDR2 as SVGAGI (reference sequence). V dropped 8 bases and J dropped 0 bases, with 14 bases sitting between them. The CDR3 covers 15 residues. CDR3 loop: CASQRGRASNQPQHF. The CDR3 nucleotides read TGTGCCAGCCAACGCGGCAGGGCTAGCAATCAGCCCCAGCATTTT.

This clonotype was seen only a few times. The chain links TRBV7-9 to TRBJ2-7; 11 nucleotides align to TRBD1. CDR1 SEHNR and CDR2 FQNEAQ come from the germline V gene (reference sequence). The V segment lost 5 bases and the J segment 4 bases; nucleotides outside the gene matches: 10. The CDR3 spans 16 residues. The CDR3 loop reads CASSPRTGGAKYEQYF. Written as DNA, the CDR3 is TGTGCCAGCAGCCCCCGGACAGGGGGCGCGAAGTACGAGCAGTACTTC.

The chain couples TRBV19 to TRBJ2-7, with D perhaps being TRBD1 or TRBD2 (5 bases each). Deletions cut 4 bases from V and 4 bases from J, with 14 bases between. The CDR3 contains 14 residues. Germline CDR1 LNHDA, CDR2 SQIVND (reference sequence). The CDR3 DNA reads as TGTGCCAGTAGTACCGGGGCAGGGCCATACGAGCAGTACTTC. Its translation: CASSTGAGPYEQYF.

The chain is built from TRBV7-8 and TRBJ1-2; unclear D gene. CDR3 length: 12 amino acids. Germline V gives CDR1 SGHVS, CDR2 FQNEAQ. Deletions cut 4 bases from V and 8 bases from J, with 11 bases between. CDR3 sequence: CASSSRDRGYTF. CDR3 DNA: TGTGCCAGCAGCTCCCGGGATCGCGGCTACACCTTC.

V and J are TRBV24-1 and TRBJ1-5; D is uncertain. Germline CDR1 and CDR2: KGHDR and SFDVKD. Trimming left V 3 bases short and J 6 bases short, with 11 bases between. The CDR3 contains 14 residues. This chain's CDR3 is CATSDPTWGQPQHF. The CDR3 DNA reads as TGTGCCACCAGTGATCCTACATGGGGTCAGCCCCAGCATTTT.

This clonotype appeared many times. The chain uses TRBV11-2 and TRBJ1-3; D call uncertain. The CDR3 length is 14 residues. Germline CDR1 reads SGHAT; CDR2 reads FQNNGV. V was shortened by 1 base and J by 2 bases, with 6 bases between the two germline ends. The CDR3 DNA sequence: TGTGCCAGCAGCTTAGGCCATGCTGGAAACACCATATATTTT. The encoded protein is CASSLGHAGNTIYF.

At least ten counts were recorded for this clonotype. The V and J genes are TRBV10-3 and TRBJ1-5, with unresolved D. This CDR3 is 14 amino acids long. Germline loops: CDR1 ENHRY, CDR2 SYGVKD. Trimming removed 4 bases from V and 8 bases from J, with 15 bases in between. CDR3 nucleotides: TGTGCCATCAGTGCACATGGTTCAAGGGAGCCCCAGCATTTT. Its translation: CAISAHGSREPQHF.

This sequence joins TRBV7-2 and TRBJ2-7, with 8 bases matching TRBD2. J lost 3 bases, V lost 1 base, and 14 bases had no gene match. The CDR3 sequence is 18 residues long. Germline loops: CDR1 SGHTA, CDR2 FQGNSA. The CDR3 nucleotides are TGTGCCAGCAGCTTAGGGGCCAGCGGGAGTGCACGATTCTACGAGCAGTACTTC. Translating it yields CASSLGASGSARFYEQYF.

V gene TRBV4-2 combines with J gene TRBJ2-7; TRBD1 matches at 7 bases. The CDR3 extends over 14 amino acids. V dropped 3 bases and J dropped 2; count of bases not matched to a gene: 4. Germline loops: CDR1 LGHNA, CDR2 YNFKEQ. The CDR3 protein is CASSHTGTAYEQYF. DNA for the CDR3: TGTGCCAGCAGCCACACCGGGACAGCCTACGAGCAGTACTTC.

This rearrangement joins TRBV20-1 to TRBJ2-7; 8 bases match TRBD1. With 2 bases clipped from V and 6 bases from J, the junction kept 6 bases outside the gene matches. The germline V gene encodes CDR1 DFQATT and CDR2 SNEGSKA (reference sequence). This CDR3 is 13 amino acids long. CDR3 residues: CSARSDRGGEQYF. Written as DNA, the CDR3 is TGCAGTGCTAGATCCGACAGGGGTGGCGAGCAGTACTTC.

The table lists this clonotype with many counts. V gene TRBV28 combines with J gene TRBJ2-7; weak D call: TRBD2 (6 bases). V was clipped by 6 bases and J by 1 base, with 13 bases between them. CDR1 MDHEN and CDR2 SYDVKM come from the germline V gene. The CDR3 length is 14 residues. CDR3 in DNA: TGTGCCAGCAGACGTAGACTAGAATCCTACGAGCAGTACTTC. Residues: CASRRRLESYEQYF.

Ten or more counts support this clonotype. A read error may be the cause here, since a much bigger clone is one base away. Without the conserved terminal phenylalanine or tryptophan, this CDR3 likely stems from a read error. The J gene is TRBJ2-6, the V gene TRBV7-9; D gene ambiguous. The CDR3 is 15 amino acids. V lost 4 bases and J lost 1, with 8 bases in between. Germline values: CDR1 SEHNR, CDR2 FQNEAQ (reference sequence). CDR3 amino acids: CASSSGVSGANVLTS. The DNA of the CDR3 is TGTGCCAGCAGCTCCGGAGTTTCTGGGGCCAACGTCCTGACTTCC.